This TCR beta chain came from a study of cytomegalovirus exposure and HLA in healthy donors. Study findings and constraints: HLA alleles were associated with 18,000 or so TCR beta sequences in a later analysis at 0.05 false discovery rate. Excluded were some V segments that proved indistinguishable, including TRBV6-2 and TRBV6-3. A list of roughly 160 TCR beta chains associated with cytomegalovirus was given.

Use of 60 Vbeta and 13 Jbeta primers characterized the PCR. Assay used: immunoSEQ multiplex PCR; TCRdb lists only in-frame clones, some missing. The sample lists 100,000 to 150,000 clones; approximately 79% were seen once. Trimming took off 1 base at V and 0 bases at J, with 6 bases between the two ends. The germline CDR1 and CDR2 sequences are LGHNA and YNFKEQ. This CDR3 region has 15 residues. At collection, donors were nominally healthy, but unrecorded immune exposures were probable. As to this clone: Its antigen is not identified.

The rearrangement joins TRBV4-2 to TRBJ2-2; no firm D call. Sequencing was done on a sample of PBMCs. The origin of this receptor is a man over 45 in good health and CMV-seropositive. The CDR3 DNA reads TGTGCCAGCAGCCAAGGAGTTGCGAACACCGGGGAGCTGTTTTTT. Protein product: CASSQGVANTGELFF.